This T cell receptor beta chain was obtained from a study of response to subunit inactivated influenza vaccine. V shed 5 bases and J 4 bases; nucleotides not matched to a gene: 8. Germline lookup yields CDR1 DFQATT and CDR2 SNEGSKA (reference sequence). This CDR3 contains 14 residues. This clonotype was seen a handful of times. TCRdb re-called the RT-PCR reads through MiXCR, storing one row per CDR3 protein. This sample has hundreds of thousands of distinct CDR3 sequences; 10% to 15% occur once, and the top ten carry roughly a tenth. This receptor was taken from a man aged 50 or older who received an inactivated influenza vaccine. The chain has TRBV20-1 and TRBJ1-5; 7 bases match TRBD1. Sequencing used PBMCs from blood, obtained on the day of vaccination. The CDR3: CSASGWDSNQPQHF. As DNA, the CDR3 is TGCAGTGCTTCAGGGTGGGACAGTAATCAGCCCCAGCATTTT.